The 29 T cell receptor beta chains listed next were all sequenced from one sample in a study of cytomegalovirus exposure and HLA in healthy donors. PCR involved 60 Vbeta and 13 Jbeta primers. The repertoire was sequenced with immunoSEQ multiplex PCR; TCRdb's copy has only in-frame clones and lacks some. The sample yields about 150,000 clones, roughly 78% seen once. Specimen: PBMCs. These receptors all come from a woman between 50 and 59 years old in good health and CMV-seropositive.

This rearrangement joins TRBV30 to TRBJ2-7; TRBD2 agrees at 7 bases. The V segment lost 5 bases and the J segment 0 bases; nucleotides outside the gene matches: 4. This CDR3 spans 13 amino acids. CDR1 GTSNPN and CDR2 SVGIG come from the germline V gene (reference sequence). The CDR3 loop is CAWGRANSYEQYF. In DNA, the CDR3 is TGTGCCTGGGGGAGGGCCAACTCCTACGAGCAGTACTTC.

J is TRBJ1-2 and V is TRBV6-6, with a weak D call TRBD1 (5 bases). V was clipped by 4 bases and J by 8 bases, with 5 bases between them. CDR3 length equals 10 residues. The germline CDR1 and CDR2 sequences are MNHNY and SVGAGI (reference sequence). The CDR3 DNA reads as TGTGCCAGCAGTTCAGGGGGCTACACCTTC. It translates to CASSSGGYTF.

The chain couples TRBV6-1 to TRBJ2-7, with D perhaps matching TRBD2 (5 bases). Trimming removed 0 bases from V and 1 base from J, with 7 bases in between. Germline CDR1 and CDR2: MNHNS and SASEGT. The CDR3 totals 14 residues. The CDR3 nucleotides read TGTGCCAGCAGTGAAGCAAGGAGGTCCTACGAGCAGTACTTC. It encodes CASSEARRSYEQYF.

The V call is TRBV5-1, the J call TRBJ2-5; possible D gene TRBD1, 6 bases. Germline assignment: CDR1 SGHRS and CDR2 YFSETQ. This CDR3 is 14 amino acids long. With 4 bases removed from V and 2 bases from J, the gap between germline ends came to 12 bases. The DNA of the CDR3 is TGCGCCAGCAGCCTGGACAGCCATCAAGAGACCCAGTACTTC. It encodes CASSLDSHQETQYF.

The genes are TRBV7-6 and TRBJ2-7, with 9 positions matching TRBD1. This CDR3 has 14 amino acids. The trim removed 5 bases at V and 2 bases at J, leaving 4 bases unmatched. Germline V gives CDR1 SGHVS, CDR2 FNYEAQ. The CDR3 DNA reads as TGTGCCAGCAGCCCACGGACAGGGGCCTACGAGCAGTACTTC. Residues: CASSPRTGAYEQYF.

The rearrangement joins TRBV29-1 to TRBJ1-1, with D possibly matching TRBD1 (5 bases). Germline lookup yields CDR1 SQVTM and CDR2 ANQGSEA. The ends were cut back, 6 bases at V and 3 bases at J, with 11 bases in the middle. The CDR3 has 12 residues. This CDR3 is CSVSEGDTEAFF. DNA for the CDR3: TGCAGCGTATCCGAAGGGGACACTGAAGCTTTCTTT.

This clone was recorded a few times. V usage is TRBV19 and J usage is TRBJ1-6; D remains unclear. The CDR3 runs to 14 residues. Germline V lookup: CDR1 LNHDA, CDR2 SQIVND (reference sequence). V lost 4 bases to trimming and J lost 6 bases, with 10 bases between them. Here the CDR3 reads CASSNRETNSPLHF. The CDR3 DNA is TGTGCCAGTAGTAATCGAGAAACTAATTCACCCCTCCACTTT.

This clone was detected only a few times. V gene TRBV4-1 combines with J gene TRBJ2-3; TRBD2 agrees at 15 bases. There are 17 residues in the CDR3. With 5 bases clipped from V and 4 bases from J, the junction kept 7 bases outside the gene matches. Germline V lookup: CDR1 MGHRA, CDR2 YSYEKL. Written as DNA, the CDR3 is TGCGCCAGCAGCAAGGGACTAGCGGGGGGCCAGGCAGATACGCAGTATTTT. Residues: CASSKGLAGGQADTQYF.

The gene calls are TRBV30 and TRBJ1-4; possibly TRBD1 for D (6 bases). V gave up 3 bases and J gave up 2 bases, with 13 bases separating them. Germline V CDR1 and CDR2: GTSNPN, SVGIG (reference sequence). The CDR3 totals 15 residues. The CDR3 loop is CAWSLGGDTNEKLFF. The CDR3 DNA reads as TGTGCCTGGAGCTTAGGGGGGGATACTAATGAAAAACTGTTTTTT.

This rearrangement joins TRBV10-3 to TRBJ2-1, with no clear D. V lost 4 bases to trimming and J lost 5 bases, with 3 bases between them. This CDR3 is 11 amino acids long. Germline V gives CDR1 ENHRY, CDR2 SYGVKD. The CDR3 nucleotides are TGTGCCATCAGTGGCGACAATGAGCAGTTCTTC. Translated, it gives CAISGDNEQFF.

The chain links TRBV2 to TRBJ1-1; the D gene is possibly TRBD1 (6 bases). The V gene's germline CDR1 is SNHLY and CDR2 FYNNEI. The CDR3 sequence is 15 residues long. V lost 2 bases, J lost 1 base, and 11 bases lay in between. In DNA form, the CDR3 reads TGTGCCAGCAGTGAATGGGACATCCGGAACACTGAAGCTTTCTTT. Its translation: CASSEWDIRNTEAFF.

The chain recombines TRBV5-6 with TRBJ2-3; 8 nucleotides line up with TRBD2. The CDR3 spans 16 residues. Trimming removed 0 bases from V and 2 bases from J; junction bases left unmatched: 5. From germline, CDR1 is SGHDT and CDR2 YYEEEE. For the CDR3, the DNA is TGTGCCAGCAGCTTGGTAGGGCGGGGGGACACAGATACGCAGTATTTT. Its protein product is CASSLVGRGDTDTQYF.

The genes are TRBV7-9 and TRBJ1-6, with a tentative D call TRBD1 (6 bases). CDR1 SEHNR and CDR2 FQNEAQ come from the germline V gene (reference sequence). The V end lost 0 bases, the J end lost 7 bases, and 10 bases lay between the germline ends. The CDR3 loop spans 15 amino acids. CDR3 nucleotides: TGTGCCAGCAGCTTAGCGGCAGGGGACAATTCACCCCTCCACTTT. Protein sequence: CASSLAAGDNSPLHF. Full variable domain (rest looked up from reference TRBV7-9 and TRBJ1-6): DTGVSQNPRHKITKRGQNVTFRCDPISEHNRLYWYRQTLGQGPEFLTYFQNEAQLEKSRLLSDRFSAERPKGSFSTLEIQRTEQGDSAMYLCASSLAAGDNSPLHFGNGTRLTVT.

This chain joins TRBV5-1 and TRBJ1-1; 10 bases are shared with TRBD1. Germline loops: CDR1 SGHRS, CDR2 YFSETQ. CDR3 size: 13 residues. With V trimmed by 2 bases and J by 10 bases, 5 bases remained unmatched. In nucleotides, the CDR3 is TGCGCCAGCAGCTTCTATGACAGGGGGCGAGCTTTCTTT. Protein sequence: CASSFYDRGRAFF.

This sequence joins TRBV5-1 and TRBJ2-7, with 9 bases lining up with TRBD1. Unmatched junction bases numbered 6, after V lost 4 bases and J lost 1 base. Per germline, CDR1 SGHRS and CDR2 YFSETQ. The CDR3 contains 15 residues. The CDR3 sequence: CASSLLGQGSYEQYF. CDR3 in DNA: TGCGCCAGCAGCCTGCTGGGACAGGGATCCTACGAGCAGTACTTC.

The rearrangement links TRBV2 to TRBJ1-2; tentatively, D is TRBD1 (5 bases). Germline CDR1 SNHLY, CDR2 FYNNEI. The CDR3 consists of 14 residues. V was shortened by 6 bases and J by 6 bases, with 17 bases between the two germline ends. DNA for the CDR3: TGTGCCAGCAGAGACGACAGCGAGGCTCATGGCTACACCTTC. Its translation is CASRDDSEAHGYTF.

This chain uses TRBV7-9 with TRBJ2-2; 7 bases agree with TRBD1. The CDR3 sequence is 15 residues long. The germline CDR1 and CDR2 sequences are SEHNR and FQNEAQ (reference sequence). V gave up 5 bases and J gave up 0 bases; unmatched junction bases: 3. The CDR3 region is CASSPGTANTGELFF. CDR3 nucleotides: TGTGCCAGCAGCCCCGGGACAGCGAACACCGGGGAGCTGTTTTTT.

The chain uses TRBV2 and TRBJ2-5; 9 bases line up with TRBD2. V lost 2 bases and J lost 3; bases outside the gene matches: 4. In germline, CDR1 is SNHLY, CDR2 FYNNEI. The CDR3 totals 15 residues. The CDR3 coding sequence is TGTGCCAGCAGTGAAAGGGGCGGGGGGGAAGAGACCCAGTACTTC. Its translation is CASSERGGGEETQYF.

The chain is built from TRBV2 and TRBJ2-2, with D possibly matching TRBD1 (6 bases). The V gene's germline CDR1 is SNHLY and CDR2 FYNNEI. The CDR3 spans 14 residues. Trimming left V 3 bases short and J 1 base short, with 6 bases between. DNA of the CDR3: TGTGCCAGCAGTGAGGACAGGAACACCGGGGAGCTGTTTTTT. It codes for CASSEDRNTGELFF.

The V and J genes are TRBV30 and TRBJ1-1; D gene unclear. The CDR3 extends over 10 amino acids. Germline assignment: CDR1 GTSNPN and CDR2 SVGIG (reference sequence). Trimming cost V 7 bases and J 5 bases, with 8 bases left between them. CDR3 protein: CASMRTEAFF. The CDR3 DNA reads TGTGCCTCCATGAGGACTGAAGCTTTCTTT.

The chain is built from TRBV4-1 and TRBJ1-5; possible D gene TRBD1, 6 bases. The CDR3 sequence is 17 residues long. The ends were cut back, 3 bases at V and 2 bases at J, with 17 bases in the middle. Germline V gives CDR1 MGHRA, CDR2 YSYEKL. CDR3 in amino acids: CASSQRGIQGGNQPQHF. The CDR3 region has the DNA TGCGCCAGCAGCCAGCGTGGAATACAGGGTGGCAATCAGCCCCAGCATTTT.

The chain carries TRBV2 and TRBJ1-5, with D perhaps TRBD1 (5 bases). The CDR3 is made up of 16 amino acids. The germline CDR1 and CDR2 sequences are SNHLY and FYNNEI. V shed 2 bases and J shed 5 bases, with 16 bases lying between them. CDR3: CASSETGLLEDQPQHF. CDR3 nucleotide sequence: TGTGCCAGCAGTGAAACGGGACTTCTGGAAGATCAGCCCCAGCATTTT.

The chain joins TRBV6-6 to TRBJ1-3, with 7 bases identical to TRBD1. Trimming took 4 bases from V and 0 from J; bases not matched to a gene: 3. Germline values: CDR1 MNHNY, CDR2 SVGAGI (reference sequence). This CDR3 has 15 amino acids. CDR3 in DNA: TGTGCCAGCAGTTGGGACAGATACTCTGGAAACACCATATATTTT. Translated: CASSWDRYSGNTIYF.

CDR3 protein: CASSPWGGRDTEAFF. The CDR3 DNA is TGTGCCAGCAGTCCTTGGGGGGGTCGGGACACTGAAGCTTTCTTT. The genes are TRBV28 and TRBJ1-1, with D possibly TRBD1 on 5 matching bases. CDR3 length equals 15 residues. Germline CDR1 reads MDHEN; CDR2 reads SYDVKM. V dropped 5 bases and J dropped 3 bases, with 16 bases sitting between them.

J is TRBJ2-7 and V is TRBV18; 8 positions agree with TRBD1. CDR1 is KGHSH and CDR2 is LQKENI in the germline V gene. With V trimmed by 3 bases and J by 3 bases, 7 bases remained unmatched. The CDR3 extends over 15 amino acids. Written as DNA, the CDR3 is TGTGCCAGCTCACCCTCCGGGACAGGATTCTACGAGCAGTACTTC. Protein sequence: CASSPSGTGFYEQYF.

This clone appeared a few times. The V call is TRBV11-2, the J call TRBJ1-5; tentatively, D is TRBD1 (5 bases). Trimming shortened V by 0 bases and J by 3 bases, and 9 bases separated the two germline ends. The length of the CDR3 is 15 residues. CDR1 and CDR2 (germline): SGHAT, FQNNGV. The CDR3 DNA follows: TGTGCCAGCAGCTTAGACGGACAACCCAATCAGCCCCAGCATTTT. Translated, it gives CASSLDGQPNQPQHF.

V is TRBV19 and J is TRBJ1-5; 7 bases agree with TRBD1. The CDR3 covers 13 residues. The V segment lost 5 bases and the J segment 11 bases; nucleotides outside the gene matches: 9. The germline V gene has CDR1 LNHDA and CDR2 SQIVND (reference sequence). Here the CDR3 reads CASSPLTGSAQHF. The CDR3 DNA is TGTGCCAGTAGTCCGTTGACAGGGTCGGCCCAGCATTTT.

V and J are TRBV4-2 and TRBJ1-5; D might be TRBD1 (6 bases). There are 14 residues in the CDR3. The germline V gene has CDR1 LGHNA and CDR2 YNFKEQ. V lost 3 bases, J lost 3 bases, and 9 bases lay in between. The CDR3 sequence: CASSHRGVNQPQHF. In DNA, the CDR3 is TGTGCCAGCAGCCACAGGGGCGTCAATCAGCCCCAGCATTTT.

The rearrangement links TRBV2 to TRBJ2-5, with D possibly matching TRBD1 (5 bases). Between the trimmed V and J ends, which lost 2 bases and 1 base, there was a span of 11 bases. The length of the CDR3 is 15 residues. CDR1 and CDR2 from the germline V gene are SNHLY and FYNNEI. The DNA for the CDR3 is TGTGCCAGCAGTGAACCCGCAAGGGGCCAAGAGACCCAGTACTTC. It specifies CASSEPARGQETQYF.